The T cell receptor (beta chain) described here comes from a study of post-analysis software for immune sequencing data. Study details: Both relapsing-remitting and secondary progressive multiple sclerosis featured among the disease courses, as did progressive-relapsing multiple sclerosis. General study points: Significantly decreased normalized Chao1 diversity was recorded for multiple sclerosis patients relative to controls. Strong co-clustering by F measure was seen for same-batch samples. About five TRBV segments occurring more often in patients than controls included TRBV5-6, TRBV5-1 and TRBV20-1.

As for this clonotype: Its antigen is not identified. Compared with germline, one end of the junction differs, possibly owing to a read error.

Germline CDR1 reads SGHRS; CDR2 reads YFSETQ. The CDR3 consists of 13 residues. The TCR beta cDNA libraries contained unique molecular identifiers. Out of about 0.9 to 11 million T cells, 470,000 or so cDNA molecules were generated. In TCRdb, the PCR reads were re-called with MiXCR into one record per CDR3 protein. The sample gives roughly 620,000 distinct CDR3 sequences, about 44% of which show up once; more than 1.5% is in the top ten. The clonotype was recovered from a girl aged 10 to 17 with multiple sclerosis. This chain connects TRBV5-1 to TRBJ1-2; D gene ambiguous. Input material: blood. CDR3 sequence: CTSSLDPDYGYTF. CDR3 nucleotides: TGCACCAGCAGCTTGGACCCCGACTATGGCTACACCTTC.